The T cell receptor (beta chain) under discussion was sequenced for a study of blood T cell repertoires in COVID-19 (dated by TCRdb to 2020 to 2021). With regard to the full study: Collaborator samples came from the United States, Italy and Spain and covered acute and convalescent phases of COVID-19. The prospective study material was composed of cDNA or gDNA derived from T cells, B-cell-depleted T cells, or PBMCs. Subjects who had been exposed to COVID-19, were actively infected with it, or had recovered from it provided the deeply sampled blood TCRbeta repertoires that made up the dataset. The repertoires were released in a freely available public database meant as a resource for research on the immune response to SARS-CoV-2. The samples were drawn from two sources: the first 160 participants of the ongoing ImmuneRACE study, and some 1,300 subjects contributed by 6 global collaborators. A de-identified subject ID, COVID-19 status, age in years and sex were almost always included in the sample metadata. Where HLA class I and class II types were available, the types were taken from metadata supplied by the sample provider, not from assay-based typing. The full study reports these points: Clinical and demographic metadata were provided uncurated, with the amount varying by source and participant.

Participants in the prospective study were enrolled through a virtual design, were aged about 18 to 89 years, and lived in approximately 25 United States geographic areas. Cohort assignment in the prospective study relied on participant-reported clinical history from a screening survey and a study questionnaire. Exposed participants had been in contact with someone with a PCR-confirmed or clinician-diagnosed COVID-19 case within 2 weeks of study entry. In the prospective study, whole blood, serum and a nasopharyngeal or oropharyngeal swab were collected from each participant by mobile phlebotomists. Participants in the prospective study had the option to provide additional blood draws and questionnaires over a roughly two-month period. Before DNA extraction, prospective study blood samples were shipped either frozen or at room temperature. A note on this clone: There is no known antigen for this receptor. Base qualities are not recorded, but no much larger clone differs from it by a single base.

The immunoSEQ Assay, a bias-controlled multiplex PCR, was used to amplify TCRbeta CDR3 regions from genomic DNA. On the study's bioinformatics: Within the assay, amplification of reference gene primers was used to estimate how many nucleated cells each sample contained. To quantify the absolute abundance of each unique TCRbeta CDR3 rearrangement, sequence reads were collapsed and filtered. For each sample, productive Simpson clonality was calculated as the square root of Simpson's diversity index across productive rearrangements. The table comes from immuneACCESS by way of TCRdb, which keeps in-frame sequences with V and J called. Part of the clones is missing from these tables; in studies checked, under half for an unresolved V gene and the rest for unknown reasons. That table supplies the V and J calls and clone size; D and trimming were determined from the DNA. In this sample the table shows 270,000 or so clones, about 91% of which occur a single time. Jointly, the top ten make up approximately 3% of the sample.

V lost 2 bases and J lost 7 bases, and the count of bases not matched to a germline gene is 12. The CDR3 runs 16 amino acids, cysteine and phenylalanine included. The only DNA kept is the CDR3, 48 bases in frame from the first base. Taken from the germline V gene, the CDR1 and CDR2 loops are MRHNA and SNTAGT. The sample consisted of PBMCs or T cells enriched from blood (not recorded which). This TCR derives from a man aged 35 to 55 who had been exposed to COVID-19. This chain joins TRBV6-4 to TRBJ2-7, with TRBD2 matching 9 junction bases. The CDR3 reads CASSDDGAGGPREQYF. DNA sequence: TGTGCCAGCAGTGACGATGGGGCGGGAGGGCCGAGGGAGCAGTACTTC.